The clone carrying this T cell receptor beta chain has a handful of counts. The antigen remains undetermined. The sample originates from a study of Graves' ophthalmopathy and Graves' hyperthyroidism. Study findings and constraints: The majority of expanded thyroid clonotypes above 0.001 frequency also occurred in blood. Sensitivity reached 70.59% and specificity under 85% when the model predicted ophthalmopathy progression.

Amplification from RNA transcripts yielded the TCR beta CDR3 regions. HTBI primers served in a first-round RT-PCR, which a second-round multiplex PCR followed. From the multiplex PCR reads, TCRdb called clonotypes with MiXCR, one entry per CDR3 protein. The profile shows hundreds of thousands of distinct CDR3 sequences, roughly 39% of them singletons. The sequence derives from an adult man with Graves' ophthalmopathy. Sample: peripheral blood.

The CDR3 reads CASSPAGTGGHSSGANVLTF. The CDR3, as DNA: TGTGCCAGCAGCCCGGCGGGGACAGGCGGGCACTCTTCCGGGGCCAACGTCCTGACTTTC. J is TRBJ2-6 and V is TRBV7-8, with 8 bases that match TRBD1. The CDR3 spans 20 residues. Germline trimming cut 5 bases from V and 4 bases from J; bases unmatched to any gene: 19. CDR1 and CDR2 from the germline V gene are SGHVS and FQNEAQ.